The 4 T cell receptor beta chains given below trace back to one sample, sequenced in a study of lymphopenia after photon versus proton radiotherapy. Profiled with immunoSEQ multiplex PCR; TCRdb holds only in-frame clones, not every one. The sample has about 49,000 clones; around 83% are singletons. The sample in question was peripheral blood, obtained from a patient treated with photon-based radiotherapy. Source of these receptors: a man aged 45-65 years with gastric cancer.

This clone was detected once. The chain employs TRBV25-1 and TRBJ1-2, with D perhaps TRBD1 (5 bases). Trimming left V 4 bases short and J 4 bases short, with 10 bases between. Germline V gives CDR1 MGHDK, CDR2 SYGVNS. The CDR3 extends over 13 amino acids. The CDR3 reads CASSAGRLYGYTF. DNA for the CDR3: TGTGCCAGCAGTGCGGGACGGCTCTATGGCTACACCTTC.

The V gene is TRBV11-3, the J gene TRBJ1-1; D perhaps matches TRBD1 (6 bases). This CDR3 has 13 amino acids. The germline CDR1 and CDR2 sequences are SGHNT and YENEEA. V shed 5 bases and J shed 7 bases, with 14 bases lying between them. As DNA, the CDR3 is TGTGCCAGCAGCCCCCCTGGGGGCCATGAAGCTTTCTTT. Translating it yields CASSPPGGHEAFF.

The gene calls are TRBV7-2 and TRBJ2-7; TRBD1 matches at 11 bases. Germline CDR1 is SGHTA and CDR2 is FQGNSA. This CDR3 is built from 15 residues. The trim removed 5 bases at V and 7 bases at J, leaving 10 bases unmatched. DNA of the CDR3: TGTGCCAGCAGCGCCGGGGGGACAGGGGGACTTGAGCAGTACTTC. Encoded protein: CASSAGGTGGLEQYF. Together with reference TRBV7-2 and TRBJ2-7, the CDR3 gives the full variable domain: GAGVSQSPSNKVTEKGKDVELRCDPISGHTALYWYRQSLGQGLEFLIYFQGNSAPDKSGLPSDRFSAERTGGSVSTLTIQRTQQEDSAVYLCASSAGGTGGLEQYFGPGTRLTVT.

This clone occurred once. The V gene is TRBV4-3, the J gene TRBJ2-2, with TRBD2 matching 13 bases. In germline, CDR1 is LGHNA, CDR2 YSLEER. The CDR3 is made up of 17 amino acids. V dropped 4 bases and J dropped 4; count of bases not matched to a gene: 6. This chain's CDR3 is CASSPSGLAGFTGELFF. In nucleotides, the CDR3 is TGCGCCAGCAGCCCTTCGGGACTAGCGGGATTCACCGGGGAGCTGTTTTTT.